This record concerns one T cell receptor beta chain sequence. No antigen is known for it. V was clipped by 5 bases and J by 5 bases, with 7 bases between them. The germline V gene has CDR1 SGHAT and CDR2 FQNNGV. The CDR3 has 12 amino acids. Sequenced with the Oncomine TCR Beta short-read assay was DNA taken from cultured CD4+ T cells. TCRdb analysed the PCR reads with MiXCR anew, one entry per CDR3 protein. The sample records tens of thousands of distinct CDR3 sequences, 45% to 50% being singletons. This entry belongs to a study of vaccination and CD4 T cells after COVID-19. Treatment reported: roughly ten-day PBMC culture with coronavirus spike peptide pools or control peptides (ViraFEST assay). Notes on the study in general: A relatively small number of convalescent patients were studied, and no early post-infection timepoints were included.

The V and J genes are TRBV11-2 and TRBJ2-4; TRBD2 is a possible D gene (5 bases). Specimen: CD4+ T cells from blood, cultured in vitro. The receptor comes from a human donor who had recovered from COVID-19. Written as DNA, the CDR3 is TGTGCCAGCAGCCACGGGGAAAACATTCAGTACTTC. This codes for CASSHGENIQYF.